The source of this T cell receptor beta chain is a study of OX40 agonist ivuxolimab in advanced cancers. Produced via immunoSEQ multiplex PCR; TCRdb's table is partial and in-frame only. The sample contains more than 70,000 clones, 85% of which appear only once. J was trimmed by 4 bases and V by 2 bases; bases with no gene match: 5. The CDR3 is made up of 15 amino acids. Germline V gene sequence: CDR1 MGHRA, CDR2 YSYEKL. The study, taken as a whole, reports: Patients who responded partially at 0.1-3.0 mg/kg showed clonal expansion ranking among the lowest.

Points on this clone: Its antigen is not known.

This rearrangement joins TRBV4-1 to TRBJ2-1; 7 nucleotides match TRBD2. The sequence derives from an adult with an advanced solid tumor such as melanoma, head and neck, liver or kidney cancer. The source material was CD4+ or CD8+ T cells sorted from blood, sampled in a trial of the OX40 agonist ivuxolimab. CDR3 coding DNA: TGCGCCAGCAGCCAACGGGGGGAGGTATACAATGAGCAGTTCTTC. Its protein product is CASSQRGEVYNEQFF.